This T cell receptor (beta chain) was sequenced during a study of vaccination effects on CD4 cells after COVID-19. V gave up 7 bases and J gave up 6 bases; unmatched junction bases: 8. The CDR3 runs 15 residues. The germline V gene encodes CDR1 MGHRA and CDR2 YSYEKL. Sequencing followed a ViraFEST assay step that expanded antigen-specific CD4+ T cells with viral peptide pools. Cultured cells yielded isolated CD4+ T cells after about ten days. Participants received two doses of either the BNT162b2 or mRNA-1273 vaccine. Neither prior SARS-CoV-2 infection nor positive nucleocapsid antibodies were present in the vaccine recipients. Clones were sequenced by immunoSEQ multiplex PCR, and TCRdb holds only the in-frame ones, with some missing. The table has 67,000 or so clones, 81% seen once; the top ten hold 1.2%. This clone was detected a few times. Its antigen is as yet unknown.

The J gene is TRBJ2-3, the V gene TRBV4-1; 12 bases line up with TRBD1. The clonotype comes from a human donor who received a COVID-19 vaccine. The specimen comprised CD4+ T cells from PBMCs cultured with HCoV-229E spike peptides, sampled after COVID-19 vaccination. This CDR3 is CASTRGQGAGDTQYF. Written as DNA, the CDR3 is TGCGCCAGCACCCGGGGACAGGGGGCTGGGGATACGCAGTATTTT.